This T cell receptor beta chain stems from a study of OX40 agonist ivuxolimab in advanced cancers. The wider study: Dose-escalation patients' cancers were hepatocellular carcinoma, melanoma, renal cell or head and neck cancer. Partial responses were achieved by three patients: one hepatocellular carcinoma, two cutaneous melanoma.

Notes on this clone: The antigen remains unidentified.

Study results and limitations: Averaged across samples, CD8+ T cells carried more expanded clones than CD4+ did.

It was autoimmune disease history or systemic immunosuppression that excluded patients. TCRdb's copy holds only in-frame clones and misses some; the assay was immunoSEQ multiplex PCR. This sample has 50,000 to 75,000 clones, with approximately 91% found just once. The CDR3 totals 14 residues. V shed 7 bases, J shed 1 base, and the junction held 3 bases outside the gene matches. Germline-derived CDR1 and CDR2 are SNHLY and FYNNEI. This chain connects TRBV2 to TRBJ2-5, with 10 bases lining up with TRBD2. Sequenced material: CD4+ or CD8+ T cells sorted from blood, taken in a trial of the OX40 agonist ivuxolimab. The sequence was collected from an adult with an advanced solid tumor such as melanoma, head and neck, liver or kidney cancer. CDR3 region: CASMVAGGQETQYF. In nucleotides, the CDR3 is TGTGCCAGCATGGTAGCGGGGGGCCAAGAGACCCAGTACTTC.